Below, 16 T cell receptor beta chains from the same sample are listed, as sequenced in a study of chemoradiotherapy in HPV16-positive cancers. Clones were sequenced by immunoSEQ multiplex PCR, and TCRdb holds only the in-frame ones, with some missing. This sample has about 12,000 clones; about 86% occur once, and the top ten carry roughly 2.8%. The material was blood, obtained from a patient who underwent chemoradiotherapy. The receptor set was obtained from a human donor with HPV-associated anogenital cancer.

This sequence joins TRBV6-5 and TRBJ2-1; the D gene is possibly TRBD1 (5 bases). The germline V gene has CDR1 MNHEY and CDR2 SVGAGI. Trimming removed 1 base at V and 8 bases at J, with 9 bases between. CDR3 size: 13 residues. Here the CDR3 DNA reads TGTGCCAGCAGTTACTTAGGGGCCGATGAGCAGTTCTTC. This sequence encodes CASSYLGADEQFF.

The chain is built from TRBV5-6 and TRBJ1-5; D uncertain. V was pared by 0 bases and J by 6 bases, with 7 bases between. The V gene's germline CDR1 is SGHDT and CDR2 YYEEEE. The CDR3 contains 13 residues. The CDR3 protein is CASSLAIGQPQHF. The CDR3 region has the DNA TGTGCCAGCAGCTTGGCAATTGGTCAGCCCCAGCATTTT.

The gene calls are TRBV11-2 and TRBJ1-4; tentatively, D is TRBD1 (5 bases). This CDR3 has 14 amino acids. Trimming removed 6 bases from V and 8 bases from J, with 16 bases in between. Germline loops: CDR1 SGHAT, CDR2 FQNNGV. This chain's CDR3 is CASRRSGSLEKLFF. CDR3 in DNA: TGTGCCAGCAGACGATCAGGGAGTTTGGAAAAACTGTTTTTT.

The chain employs TRBV9 and TRBJ2-5, with 8 bases identical to TRBD2. The CDR3 has 18 residues. Germline CDR1 is SGDLS and CDR2 is YYNGEE. After removal of 3 bases from V and 0 bases from J, the junction contained 13 bases not matched to a gene. CDR3 in DNA: TGTGCCAGCAGCGCCTCGGCGAGCGGGGGCCTGTACCAAGAGACCCAGTACTTC. This gives the protein CASSASASGGLYQETQYF.

This clone was counted once. The genes are TRBV7-8 and TRBJ1-1; D gene ambiguous. V lost 4 bases to trimming and J lost 6 bases, with 18 bases between them. This CDR3 comprises 15 residues. Germline V gene lookup returns CDR1 SGHVS and CDR2 FQNEAQ. The CDR3 protein is CASSSPPQGGSEAFF. Written as DNA, the CDR3 is TGTGCCAGCAGCTCCCCACCCCAAGGAGGTTCTGAAGCTTTCTTT.

This clone has just one count. This chain connects TRBV7-2 to TRBJ1-2; weak D call: TRBD1 (6 bases). Germline V gives CDR1 SGHTA, CDR2 FQGNSA. This CDR3 has 13 residues. Trimming took off 5 bases at V and 7 bases at J, with 14 bases between the two ends. CDR3 loop: CASSTQGQGGYTF. The CDR3 nucleotides are TGTGCCAGCAGCACACAGGGCCAGGGTGGCTACACCTTC.

This chain links TRBV30 with TRBJ1-5; possibly TRBD1 for D (5 bases). V lost 2 bases to trimming and J lost 0 bases, with 14 bases between them. The CDR3 totals 16 residues. Germline CDR1 reads GTSNPN; CDR2 reads SVGIG (reference sequence). The CDR3 bases are TGTGCCTGGAGTAGAATCGGGACTTATAGCAATCAGCCCCAGCATTTT. This encodes CAWSRIGTYSNQPQHF.

The chain links TRBV18 to TRBJ2-5; D may be TRBD1 (5 bases). The length of the CDR3 is 16 residues. The V end was cut by 3 bases, the J end by 4 bases, with 18 bases between. The germline V gene encodes CDR1 KGHSH and CDR2 LQKENI. This CDR3 reads CASSPREVVRGETQYF. CDR3 in DNA: TGTGCCAGCTCACCTCGCGAAGTGGTTAGGGGAGAGACCCAGTACTTC.

This clone came up once. The rearrangement links TRBV4-1 to TRBJ2-2; D possibly corresponds to TRBD2 (5 bases). The CDR3 has 16 residues. V lost 0 bases, J lost 0 bases, and 8 bases lay in between. Germline V CDR1 and CDR2: MGHRA, YSYEKL. The CDR3 reads CASSQERGPNTGELFF. The CDR3 DNA follows: TGCGCCAGCAGCCAAGAACGAGGGCCGAACACCGGGGAGCTGTTTTTT.

This chain links TRBV27 with TRBJ1-2; possible D gene TRBD1, 6 bases. The CDR3 is 16 residues long. Trimming took 7 bases from V and 4 from J, leaving 22 bases between them. The germline V gene has CDR1 MNHEY and CDR2 SMNVEV (reference sequence). CDR3 sequence: CASTPRPGGHAYGYTF. In nucleotides, the CDR3 is TGTGCCAGCACCCCTCGACCGGGGGGGCATGCCTATGGCTACACCTTC.

About this clone: An end of the junction does not agree with germline; a read error may underlie this. This specimen includes other DNA sequences encoding the same CDR3. This chain joins TRBV9 and TRBJ2-2; weak D call: TRBD1 (5 bases). Germline V gene lookup returns CDR1 SGDLS and CDR2 YYNGEE. This CDR3 region has 13 residues. CDR3 DNA: TGTGCTAGCAGCCTCAGGGTCTCCGGGGAGCTGTTTTTT. Its translation: CASSLRVSGELFF.

The gene calls are TRBV9 and TRBJ2-3; 13 bases fit TRBD2. The CDR3 loop spans 17 amino acids. Germline loops: CDR1 SGDLS, CDR2 YYNGEE. V shed 3 bases, J shed 5 bases, and the junction held 9 bases outside the gene matches. The CDR3: CASSAETLAGGLDTQYF. The CDR3 bases are TGTGCCAGCAGCGCCGAAACACTAGCGGGGGGGCTAGATACGCAGTATTTT. Looking up the rest from reference TRBV9 and TRBJ2-3 gives the full variable domain: DSGVTQTPKHLITATGQRVTLRCSPRSGDLSVYWYQQSLDQGLQFLIQYYNGEERAKGNILERFSAQQFPDLHSELNLSSLELGDSALYFCASSAETLAGGLDTQYFGPGTRLTVL.

This clone has just one count. V usage is TRBV14 and J usage is TRBJ2-5, with 13 positions matching TRBD2. This CDR3 has 18 residues. Germline assignment: CDR1 SGHDN and CDR2 FVKESK. V lost 0 bases, J lost 8 bases, and 12 bases stayed unmatched. Here the CDR3 DNA reads TGTGCCAGCAGCCAAGATGCTTTACTAGCGGGGGGGACAAATACCCAGTACTTC. Translating gives CASSQDALLAGGTNTQYF.

V usage is TRBV5-8 and J usage is TRBJ2-3; no firm D call. Germline CDR1 SGHTS, CDR2 YDEGEE. The CDR3 consists of 15 residues. The ends were cut back, 0 bases at V and 0 bases at J, with 8 bases in the middle. CDR3 DNA: TGTGCCAGCAGCTTGGAAAGGTGGAGCACAGATACGCAGTATTTT. Translation gives CASSLERWSTDTQYF.

J is TRBJ1-3 and V is TRBV6-6, with D perhaps matching TRBD1 (6 bases). V dropped 5 bases and J dropped 2 bases, with 10 bases sitting between them. This CDR3 comprises 14 residues. Germline V lookup: CDR1 MNHNY, CDR2 SVGAGI (reference sequence). The CDR3 is CASSPSGAGNTIYF. CDR3 sequence (DNA): TGTGCCAGCAGTCCTTCAGGGGCTGGAAACACCATATATTTT.

The CDR3 spells CASSGRNSYNEQFF. The CDR3 DNA reads TGCGCCAGCAGCGGGAGAAACTCCTACAATGAGCAGTTCTTC. The chain carries TRBV5-1 and TRBJ2-1, with D tentatively TRBD2 (5 bases). V was cut by 4 bases and J by 0 bases, with 8 bases left in between. The germline V gene has CDR1 SGHRS and CDR2 YFSETQ. The CDR3 is 14 amino acids.